The clone carrying this TCR beta chain was seen a single time. This sample is part of a study of shared clonotypes between healthy human individuals. This CDR3 is 13 amino acids long. Germline-derived CDR1 and CDR2 are SQVTM and ANQGSEA. The germline V and J ends were trimmed by 4 bases and 7 bases, with 16 bases remaining between them. TCRdb's table, derived via immunoSEQ multiplex PCR, lists solely in-frame clones and lacks some. The data contain around 500,000 clones, 70% to 80% of them singletons. The chain couples TRBV29-1 to TRBJ1-2, with D possibly TRBD1 on 5 matching bases. Sequenced material: PBMCs. The clonotype comes from a woman between 40 and 55 years old in good health. Some clones in this sample may be carry-over from other donors' samples. The CDR3 nucleotides are TGCAGCGTTGGGCCCGAGGGGAAGGTTGGCTACACCTTC. Protein product: CSVGPEGKVGYTF.